This record looks at one T cell receptor beta chain sequence and its context. This CDR3 region has 16 residues. Trimming left V 1 base short and J 4 bases short, with 15 bases between. CDR1 is SGHTA, CDR2 FQGTGA, per germline. Recruited during active infection, patients (from Seattle) were subsequently followed longitudinally. The sample is drawn from a study of blood T cell repertoires in COVID-19. In the original workflow: Nucleated cell number was recorded as an estimate derived from reference gene primer amplification. Clones were read by immunoSEQ multiplex PCR, and TCRdb kept only the in-frame ones, dropping some. V, J and clone size derive from that table, while D and trimming were established from the DNA sequence. The sample lists roughly 410,000 clones, over 75% seen once, with over 2% in the top ten.

The J gene is TRBJ2-3, the V gene TRBV7-3, with D possibly being TRBD1 (6 bases). The sequence was collected from a woman aged 60-75 years with COVID-19, enrolled during active disease. Source material: peripheral blood. The CDR3 nucleotides read TGTGCCAGCAGCTTAATTGGGACACCGAGGGCAGATACGCAGTATTTT. Its protein is CASSLIGTPRADTQYF.